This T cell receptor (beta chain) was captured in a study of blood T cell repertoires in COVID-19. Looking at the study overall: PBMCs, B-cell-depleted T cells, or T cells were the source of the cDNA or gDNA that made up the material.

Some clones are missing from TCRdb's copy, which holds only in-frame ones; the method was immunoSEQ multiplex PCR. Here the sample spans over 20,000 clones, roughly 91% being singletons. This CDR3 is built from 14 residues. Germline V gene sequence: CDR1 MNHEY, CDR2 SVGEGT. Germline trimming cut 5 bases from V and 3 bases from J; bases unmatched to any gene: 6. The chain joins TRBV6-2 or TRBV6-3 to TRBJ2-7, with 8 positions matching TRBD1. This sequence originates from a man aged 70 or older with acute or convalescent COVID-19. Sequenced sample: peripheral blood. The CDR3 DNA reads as TGTGCCAGCAGTATCACGACAGGGGTCTACGAGCAGTACTTC. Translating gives CASSITTGVYEQYF.